This T cell receptor (beta chain) is drawn from a study of shared clonotypes between healthy human individuals. Study background: Each donor's CD8 memory used one plate, CD8 naive two, each CD4 subset three.

Sequenced by immunoSEQ multiplex PCR; TCRdb stores in-frame clones only, minus some. The data show 850,000 to 1,200,000 clones, under 80% seen once. The CDR3 has 14 amino acids. The V gene's germline CDR1 is MNHNY and CDR2 SVGAGI (reference sequence). V lost 9 bases, J lost 0 bases, and 12 bases lay in between. The clonotype comes from a man between 18 and 35 years old in good health. The genes are TRBV6-6 and TRBJ1-3, with D perhaps matching TRBD1 (6 bases). Specimen: memory CD4+ T cells sorted from blood. Subset of the sample: CD45RA-negative fraction. The DNA for the CDR3 is TGTGCCAGTTCTTCAGGGGTCTCTGGAAACACCATATATTTT. Translating gives CASSSGVSGNTIYF.